This passage covers 14 T cell receptor beta chains from one sample sequenced in a study of blood T cell repertoires in COVID-19. Some clones are missing from TCRdb's copy, which holds only in-frame ones; the method was immunoSEQ multiplex PCR. The data contain about 170,000 clones, over 75% of them singletons. The sequenced sample was PBMCs or T cells enriched from blood (not recorded which). The source of these receptors is a woman aged 18-29 years who had recovered from COVID-19.

A single count supports this clone. This chain joins TRBV30 and TRBJ2-3, with 10 bases identical to TRBD2. The CDR3 is 14 residues long. Germline-derived CDR1 and CDR2 are GTSNPN and SVGIG (reference sequence). With 8 bases clipped from V and 4 bases from J, the junction kept 9 bases outside the gene matches. The DNA for the CDR3 is TGTGCCCGAGGCAGCGGGAGGGAGGCAGATACGCAGTATTTT. Its translation is CARGSGREADTQYF.

This rearrangement joins TRBV9 to TRBJ2-2; D gene unclear. The germline CDR1 and CDR2 sequences are SGDLS and YYNGEE. CDR3 length equals 15 residues. V was clipped by 2 bases and J by 4 bases, with 12 bases between them. CDR3 amino acids: CASSVRPISTGELFF. Here the CDR3 DNA reads TGTGCCAGCAGCGTTCGTCCCATCAGCACCGGGGAGCTGTTTTTT. Supplemented by reference TRBV9 and TRBJ2-2, the full variable domain reads DSGVTQTPKHLITATGQRVTLRCSPRSGDLSVYWYQQSLDQGLQFLIQYYNGEERAKGNILERFSAQQFPDLHSELNLSSLELGDSALYFCASSVRPISTGELFFGEGSRLTVL.

The chain is built from TRBV18 and TRBJ2-3; a weak D match, TRBD1 (5 bases). V was shortened by 3 bases and J by 6 bases, with 16 bases between the two germline ends. Germline loops: CDR1 KGHSH, CDR2 LQKENI. CDR3 length: 15 amino acids. The CDR3 here is CASSPLGDPGDTQYF. In DNA form, the CDR3 reads TGTGCCAGCTCACCGTTAGGAGATCCAGGGGATACGCAGTATTTT.

The chain has TRBV9 and TRBJ1-5; a possible D gene is TRBD1 (5 bases). Germline V lookup: CDR1 SGDLS, CDR2 YYNGEE. This CDR3 comprises 14 residues. The germline V and J ends were trimmed by 4 bases and 4 bases, with 12 bases remaining between them. CDR3 nucleotides: TGTGCCAGCAGCCCAGGGAAGGGGAATCAGCCCCAGCATTTT. Translation gives CASSPGKGNQPQHF.

The chain has TRBV7-2 and TRBJ2-5; D not certain. V was clipped by 5 bases and J by 5 bases, with 9 bases between them. The CDR3 sequence is 12 residues long. In germline, CDR1 is SGHTA, CDR2 FQGNSA. Here the CDR3 DNA reads TGTGCCAGCAGCCTCCCCGGTGAGACCCAGTACTTC. Encoded protein: CASSLPGETQYF.

V is TRBV5-1 and J is TRBJ2-1, with 11 bases aligning to TRBD2. V was clipped by 0 bases and J by 9 bases; unmatched bases: 8. The CDR3 totals 16 residues. In germline, CDR1 is SGHRS, CDR2 YFSETQ. CDR3 coding DNA: TGCGCCAGCAGCTTGGGGGTAGCGGGAGGGTCGCGTGAGCAGTTCTTC. As protein: CASSLGVAGGSREQFF.

This chain joins TRBV3-1 (or the pseudogene TRBV3-2) and TRBJ2-2, with D maybe TRBD1 (6 bases). Trimming pared 2 bases from V and 4 bases from J, leaving 14 bases between. This CDR3 contains 16 residues. The germline V gene has CDR1 LGHDT and CDR2 YNNKEL (reference sequence). The CDR3 DNA sequence: TGTGCCAGCAGCCAAAAGAGGGGGATTAGCACCGGGGAGCTGTTTTTT. Translating gives CASSQKRGISTGELFF.

The chain joins TRBV7-3 to TRBJ1-5; 7 bases are a match to TRBD1. The V and J ends lost 1 base and 0 bases, in that order; junction bases with no gene match: 15. This CDR3 is 20 amino acids long. Germline-derived CDR1 and CDR2 are SGHTA and FQGTGA. The CDR3 DNA follows: TGTGCCAGCAGCTTAAATAGCCCGGGACAGCCTCAGCATAGCAATCAGCCCCAGCATTTT. Translated, it gives CASSLNSPGQPQHSNQPQHF.

V is TRBV30 and J is TRBJ2-1, with 10 positions matching TRBD2. Trimming cost V 0 bases and J 5 bases; bases outside gene matches: 4. The V gene's germline CDR1 is GTSNPN and CDR2 SVGIG (reference sequence). CDR3 length: 15 residues. In nucleotides, the CDR3 is TGTGCCTGGAGTGTAGGGCTAGCGGGAGACAATGAGCAGTTCTTC. It encodes CAWSVGLAGDNEQFF.

This chain connects TRBV19 to TRBJ2-7; maybe TRBD2 (6 bases). The germline CDR1 and CDR2 sequences are LNHDA and SQIVND (reference sequence). V gave up 6 bases and J gave up 5 bases, with 17 bases separating them. This CDR3 region has 14 residues. Written as DNA, the CDR3 is TGTGCCAGTAGGCCGGACACCGGGAGAGACGAGCAGTACTTC. This translates into CASRPDTGRDEQYF. The variable domain in full, with the rest retrieved from reference TRBV19 and TRBJ2-7, is DGGITQSPKYLFRKEGQNVTLSCEQNLNHDAMYWYRQDPGQGLRLIYYSQIVNDFQKGDIAEGYSVSREKKESFPLTVTSAQKNPTAFYLCASRPDTGRDEQYFGPGTRLTVT.

The chain is built from TRBV5-4 and TRBJ2-3; tentative D call: TRBD2 (6 bases). The CDR3 consists of 15 residues. Trimming cost V 0 bases and J 4 bases, with 12 bases left between them. The germline V gene encodes CDR1 SGHNT and CDR2 YYREEE (reference sequence). CDR3: CASSLAVGGPDTQYF. CDR3 in DNA: TGTGCCAGCAGCTTGGCTGTGGGGGGTCCAGATACGCAGTATTTT.

This sequence joins TRBV2 and TRBJ2-1; maybe TRBD2 (5 bases). Germline values: CDR1 SNHLY, CDR2 FYNNEI. The CDR3 has 13 residues. The V and J ends lost 8 bases and 2 bases respectively, with 10 bases between them. The CDR3 region is CASSWRAYNEQFF. CDR3 bases: TGTGCCAGCTCGTGGCGGGCCTACAATGAGCAGTTCTTC.

V is TRBV25-1 and J is TRBJ2-3; 7 bases agree with TRBD2. V was pared by 1 base and J by 8 bases, with 0 bases of the junction left unmatched. This CDR3 spans 12 amino acids. Per the germline V gene, CDR1 is MGHDK and CDR2 is SYGVNS. The CDR3, as DNA: TGTGCCAGCAGTGAATCGGGAGGTACGCAGTATTTT. Residues: CASSESGGTQYF.

The chain uses TRBV5-4 and TRBJ2-5; 8 bases agree with TRBD1. From germline, CDR1 is SGHNT and CDR2 YYREEE (reference sequence). J lost 4 bases, V lost 5 bases, and 13 bases had no gene match. The CDR3 is 16 residues long. CDR3 bases: TGTGCCAGCAGTATGCCAGGGGGCGTCGGGAGAGAGACCCAGTACTTC. The encoded protein is CASSMPGGVGRETQYF.